The clone carrying this T cell receptor beta chain was observed a handful of times. Each participant's cohort was designated according to participant-reported clinical history. These data are taken from a study of blood T cell repertoires in COVID-19. TCRdb keeps only in-frame clones here, not all; method: immunoSEQ multiplex PCR. The sample records over 200,000 clones, roughly nine tenths being singletons. The CDR3 spans 13 residues. With V trimmed by 7 bases and J by 6 bases, 7 bases remained unmatched. Germline V gene sequence: CDR1 MNHEY, CDR2 SMNVEV (reference sequence). This receptor was taken from a woman in her 30s with acute COVID-19. Sequenced material: PBMCs or T cells enriched from blood (not recorded which). The chain carries TRBV27 and TRBJ1-2, with 8 nucleotides matching TRBD1. CDR3 bases: TGTGCCAGCAAAAGGACAGGGAGGGATGGCTACACCTTC. Translated, it gives CASKRTGRDGYTF.